This T cell receptor beta chain was recorded in a study of cytomegalovirus exposure and HLA in healthy donors. V was cut by 8 bases and J by 1 base, with 14 bases left in between. This CDR3 is built from 15 residues. Per germline, CDR1 MDHEN and CDR2 SYDVKM. Libraries were prepared by immunoSEQ multiplex PCR; TCRdb keeps only in-frame clonotypes and omits some of them. Of roughly 230,000 clones listed, about 90% are singletons. The sample was PBMCs. J is TRBJ2-2 and V is TRBV28, with D possibly being TRBD1 or TRBD2 (6 bases each). The TCR originated in a woman younger than 45 in good health and CMV-seronegative. CDR3 sequence reads: CASRWGAGNTGELFF. CDR3 nucleotides: TGTGCCAGCCGATGGGGGGCAGGGAACACCGGGGAGCTGTTTTTT.